The next 29 T cell receptor beta chains were all read from a single sample in a study of T cells in Graves' hyperthyroidism and ophthalmopathy. Authors of the study amplified TCR beta CDR3 regions from RNA transcripts. HTBI primers were employed in a first-round RT-PCR of the TCR CDR3. Each CDR3 protein gets one entry after TCRdb re-called the multiplex PCR reads with MiXCR. The sample includes 600,000 to 750,000 distinct CDR3 sequences, around a sixth seen only once; the top ten take 15% to 18%. The source material was blood. These receptor sequences come from a man between 50 and 59 years old with Graves' hyperthyroidism.

This clonotype was detected only once. A much larger clone lies one base from this, so it may be a read error. The chain is built from TRBV30 and TRBJ2-1; 11 bases align to TRBD2. Per germline, CDR1 GTSNPN and CDR2 SVGIG (reference sequence). The trim removed 2 bases at V and 8 bases at J, leaving 5 bases unmatched. This CDR3 has 14 amino acids. Here the CDR3 reads CAWSRTSGRDEQFF. CDR3 in DNA: TGTGCCTGGAGTAGGACTAGCGGGCGAGATGAGCAGTTCTTC. Using reference TRBV30 and TRBJ2-1 for the parts outside the CDR3, the full variable domain is SQTIHQWPATLVQPVGSPLSLECTVEGTSNPNLYWYRQAAGRGLQLLFYSVGIGQISSEVPQNLSASRPQDRQFILSSKKLLLSDSGFYLCAWSRTSGRDEQFFGPGTRLTVL.

This clonotype was recorded at least ten times. CDR3 sequence: CASSLRSGRDEQFF. The CDR3 DNA is TGTGCCAGCAGTTTACGTAGCGGGAGGGATGAGCAGTTCTTC. This rearrangement joins TRBV28 to TRBJ2-1; 11 nucleotides match TRBD2. Trimming cost V 2 bases and J 8 bases; bases outside gene matches: 2. CDR1 and CDR2 (germline): MDHEN, SYDVKM. The CDR3 runs to 14 residues.

The V call is TRBV11-2, the J call TRBJ2-3; 8 bases match TRBD2. Germline CDR1 is SGHAT and CDR2 is FQNNGV. The V segment lost 4 bases and the J segment 1 base; nucleotides outside the gene matches: 16. This CDR3 is built from 19 residues. The DNA of the CDR3 is TGTGCCAGCAGCTCCAAGCCGGGGCTTGCGGGGGGCCGCACAGATACGCAGTATTTT. Translating it yields CASSSKPGLAGGRTDTQYF.

The genes are TRBV3-1 and TRBJ2-5, with TRBD2 identical over 12 bases. CDR1 and CDR2 from the germline V gene are LGHDT and YNNKEL (reference sequence). The CDR3 is 16 amino acids. The junction had 6 bases not matched to a gene; V was cut back by 2 bases and J by 5 bases. CDR3 sequence: CASSQRTSGMGETQYF. CDR3 in DNA: TGTGCCAGCAGCCAACGGACTAGCGGGATGGGGGAGACCCAGTACTTC.

This clonotype was counted at least ten times. V is TRBV2 and J is TRBJ2-3; 8 bases align to TRBD1. V was clipped by 3 bases and J by 1 base; unmatched bases: 0. The CDR3 has 14 amino acids. The germline gives CDR1 SNHLY, CDR2 FYNNEI. The CDR3 DNA is TGTGCCAGCAGTGAGGACAGGGGCACAGATACGCAGTATTTT. It codes for CASSEDRGTDTQYF.

CDR3 bases: TGCAGCGTCCCCAGACAGGGAATAACTGAAGCTTTCTTT. Protein product: CSVPRQGITEAFF. The rearrangement links TRBV29-1 to TRBJ1-1; 7 nucleotides match TRBD1. After removal of 6 bases from V and 5 bases from J, the junction contained 9 bases not matched to a gene. Germline CDR1 is SQVTM and CDR2 is ANQGSEA. The CDR3 consists of 13 residues.

The gene calls are TRBV6-5 and TRBJ2-6; D is unclear. Germline lookup yields CDR1 MNHEY and CDR2 SVGAGI. The CDR3 spans 14 residues. V lost 4 bases, J lost 2 bases, and 6 bases lay in between. The chain's CDR3 is CASSSAAGANVLTF. The CDR3 DNA follows: TGTGCCAGCAGTTCGGCCGCTGGGGCCAACGTCCTGACTTTC.

This clonotype was detected only a few times. A much larger clone differs by one base, so this may be a read error. J is TRBJ2-7 and V is TRBV7-9; D is uncertain. Germline loops: CDR1 SEHNR, CDR2 FQNEAQ (reference sequence). V was trimmed by 8 bases and J by 0 bases, leaving 5 bases between them. The CDR3 runs to 11 residues. The CDR3 here is CASGGSYEQYF. CDR3 nucleotide sequence: TGTGCCAGCGGCGGCTCCTACGAGCAGTACTTC.

The table lists this clonotype with a count of one. This rearrangement joins TRBV2 to TRBJ2-1; 10 bases are a match to TRBD2. Germline V gene lookup returns CDR1 SNHLY and CDR2 FYNNEI. CDR3 length equals 15 residues. V lost 6 bases, J lost 8 bases, and 10 bases stayed unmatched. Written as DNA, the CDR3 is TGTGCCAGCAGCGCTGCTAGCGGGAGTTGGGATGAGCAGTTCTTC. Translation: CASSAASGSWDEQFF.

This clonotype came up a few times. The rearrangement joins TRBV7-2 to TRBJ2-1, with 13 bases matching TRBD2. Germline-derived CDR1 and CDR2 are SGHTA and FQGNSA. The CDR3 runs 17 residues. J was trimmed by 2 bases and V by 5 bases; bases with no gene match: 6. The CDR3 nucleotides are TGTGCCAGCAGCACCAGGACTAGCGGGAGAACCTACAATGAGCAGTTCTTC. Protein: CASSTRTSGRTYNEQFF.

The chain employs TRBV15 and TRBJ2-2, with TRBD2 matching 7 bases. There are 17 residues in the CDR3. V shed 5 bases and J 4 bases; nucleotides not matched to a gene: 13. Per germline, CDR1 LNHNV and CDR2 YYDKDF (reference sequence). The DNA for the CDR3 is TGTGCCACCAGCCGGGAAGGGGCGGGAGACCTCACCGGGGAGCTGTTTTTT. Protein: CATSREGAGDLTGELFF.

In nucleotides, the CDR3 is TGCAGCGTTAGTGGCAGGGGGGTATACAATGAGCAGTTCTTC. Translating it yields CSVSGRGVYNEQFF. The V and J genes are TRBV29-1 and TRBJ2-1, with TRBD1 as a possible D gene (7 bases). The CDR3 covers 14 residues. CDR1 SQVTM and CDR2 ANQGSEA come from the germline V gene. V was trimmed by 5 bases and J by 4 bases, leaving 15 bases between them.

This clonotype was seen more than once but under ten times. The chain couples TRBV25-1 to TRBJ2-1; D possibly uses TRBD1 or TRBD2 (6 bases each). This CDR3 is built from 17 residues. Trimming took 0 bases from V and 1 from J, leaving 13 bases between them. The germline gives CDR1 MGHDK, CDR2 SYGVNS. The DNA of the CDR3 is TGTGCCAGCAGTGAATATAGGGGGGCCGGGTCCTACAATGAGCAGTTCTTC. Its translation: CASSEYRGAGSYNEQFF.

This clonotype was counted ten times or more. The J gene is TRBJ1-4, the V gene TRBV3-1; D is perhaps TRBD1 (5 bases). V gave up 4 bases and J gave up 3 bases, with 9 bases separating them. The CDR3 extends over 14 amino acids. CDR1 is LGHDT, CDR2 YNNKEL, per germline (reference sequence). The CDR3 reads CASSPREANEKLFF. The CDR3 bases are TGTGCCAGCAGCCCCAGGGAAGCTAATGAAAAACTGTTTTTT.

This sequence joins TRBV28 and TRBJ1-5, with D tentatively TRBD1 (5 bases). Germline V gene sequence: CDR1 MDHEN, CDR2 SYDVKM. This CDR3 is 14 amino acids long. Trimming took 7 bases from V and 5 from J, leaving 15 bases between them. For the CDR3, the DNA is TGTGCCAGCACCCTGGGACGGATTTATCAGCCCCAGCATTTT. Protein product: CASTLGRIYQPQHF.

V is TRBV11-1 and J is TRBJ1-1; maybe TRBD1 (5 bases). CDR1 is SGHAT and CDR2 is FQDESV in the germline V gene (reference sequence). The CDR3 totals 15 residues. V gave up 5 bases and J gave up 3 bases, with 16 bases separating them. For the CDR3, the DNA is TGTGCCAGCAGCACGGGACTATTAAGGTACACTGAAGCTTTCTTT. Protein product: CASSTGLLRYTEAFF.

V and J are TRBV20-1 and TRBJ2-3, with 8 bases matching TRBD2. The CDR3 has 15 amino acids. The V gene end was trimmed by 1 base and the J gene end by 5 bases; junction bases not matched to a gene: 8. The V gene's germline CDR1 is DFQATT and CDR2 SNEGSKA (reference sequence). CDR3 sequence reads: CSARARAGAVDTQYF. In DNA, the CDR3 is TGCAGTGCTAGAGCGCGAGCGGGAGCCGTAGATACGCAGTATTTT.

V and J are TRBV5-1 and TRBJ1-4; possibly TRBD1 for D (5 bases). The germline V and J ends were trimmed by 5 bases and 4 bases, with 12 bases remaining between them. Per germline, CDR1 SGHRS and CDR2 YFSETQ. This CDR3 comprises 14 residues. CDR3 in DNA: TGCGCCAGCAGAAGGGACGAACTTAATGAAAAACTGTTTTTT. The encoded protein is CASRRDELNEKLFF.

This clonotype was seen repeatedly, ten times or more. The chain combines TRBV11-2 with TRBJ1-2, with TRBD1 as a possible D gene (5 bases). The germline CDR1 and CDR2 sequences are SGHAT and FQNNGV. Trimming cost V 4 bases and J 2 bases, with 8 bases left between them. This CDR3 is built from 13 residues. CDR3: CASSSRQNYGYTF. The DNA for the CDR3 is TGTGCCAGCAGCTCTAGACAGAACTATGGCTACACCTTC.

This clonotype came up a few times. The chain couples TRBV15 to TRBJ2-6, with D uncertain. The germline V gene has CDR1 LNHNV and CDR2 YYDKDF (reference sequence). Trimming stripped 0 bases from V and 0 bases from J, with 6 bases between. This CDR3 region has 16 residues. CDR3 in DNA: TGTGCCACCAGCAGAGATGTGAGCTCTGGGGCCAACGTCCTGACTTTC. This gives the protein CATSRDVSSGANVLTF.

In this sample, this clonotype turned up many times. The chain couples TRBV10-3 to TRBJ2-5, with a weak D call TRBD2 (6 bases). The germline V gene encodes CDR1 ENHRY and CDR2 SYGVKD. The CDR3 loop spans 17 amino acids. V lost 0 bases, J lost 2 bases, and 16 bases lay in between. CDR3 bases: TGTGCCATCAGTGAGTCGTTAAGTATTGGGGGGCAAGAGACCCAGTACTTC. Residues: CAISESLSIGGQETQYF.

The chain couples TRBV4-1 to TRBJ2-7; 7 bases are shared with TRBD2. V lost 3 bases and J lost 4; bases outside the gene matches: 6. The CDR3 is made up of 14 amino acids. Germline V gives CDR1 MGHRA, CDR2 YSYEKL. DNA of the CDR3: TGCGCCAGCAGCCACGGCGGGAGTTTATACGAGCAGTACTTC. Protein: CASSHGGSLYEQYF.

This clonotype was recorded many times. The chain uses TRBV12-3 or TRBV12-4 and TRBJ2-1; 9 nucleotides line up with TRBD2. The CDR3 covers 14 residues. Trimming cost V 3 bases and J 8 bases; bases outside gene matches: 5. The CDR3 bases are TGTGCCAGCAGTTTTAGCGGGAGTGTCGATGAGCAGTTCTTC. Its translation is CASSFSGSVDEQFF.

In this sample, this clonotype turned up many times. V gene TRBV3-1 combines with J gene TRBJ2-7, with a weak D call TRBD1 (6 bases). This CDR3 contains 14 residues. V was cut by 0 bases and J by 3 bases, with 9 bases left in between. CDR1 LGHDT and CDR2 YNNKEL come from the germline V gene (reference sequence). CDR3 in DNA: TGTGCCAGCAGCCAAGAAGGGGGTGTCTACGAGCAGTACTTC. Protein: CASSQEGGVYEQYF.

This clonotype came up many times. The rearrangement joins TRBV2 to TRBJ2-5, with 8 bases that match TRBD1. CDR1 SNHLY and CDR2 FYNNEI come from the germline V gene. The ends lost 6 bases at V and 5 bases at J; junction bases unmatched: 8. This CDR3 is 14 amino acids long. The CDR3 nucleotides are TGTGCCAGCAGGACAGCAGGGGGCAGGGAGACCCAGTACTTC. Its protein product is CASRTAGGRETQYF.

This clonotype was detected ten times or more. The CDR3 DNA follows: TGTGCCAGCAGCTACACTGACAATGAGCAGTTCTTC. Amino acid sequence: CASSYTDNEQFF. V usage is TRBV11-2 and J usage is TRBJ2-1; no clear D. Germline CDR1 reads SGHAT; CDR2 reads FQNNGV. V lost 4 bases and J lost 5, with 6 bases in between. The CDR3 runs 12 residues.

This clonotype has only a few counts. V usage is TRBV28 and J usage is TRBJ2-7; TRBD2 agrees at 7 bases. Germline V CDR1 and CDR2: MDHEN, SYDVKM. Losses at the gene ends were 5 bases for V and 6 bases for J; bases not matched to a gene: 7. The CDR3 sequence is 13 residues long. Written as DNA, the CDR3 is TGTGCCAGCAGTATCGGGGGAGGGCTCGAGCAGTACTTC. It encodes CASSIGGGLEQYF.

This clonotype was detected many times. The chain has TRBV7-2 and TRBJ2-5, with TRBD2 matching over 7 bases. This CDR3 region has 14 residues. CDR1 and CDR2 (germline): SGHTA, FQGNSA. V dropped 4 bases and J dropped 5; count of bases not matched to a gene: 7. DNA for the CDR3: TGTGCCAGCAGCTGGGGCCAGGGAGGGGAGACCCAGTACTTC. Its translation is CASSWGQGGETQYF.

This clonotype appeared a few times. Here the CDR3 DNA reads TGTGCCAGCAGCTTATCTAGCGGGGCTACCTACAATGAGCAGTTCTTC. Its protein product is CASSLSSGATYNEQFF. The chain recombines TRBV7-2 with TRBJ2-1; the match to TRBD2 covers 9 bases. The germline V gene encodes CDR1 SGHTA and CDR2 FQGNSA. This CDR3 spans 16 amino acids. V shed 2 bases and J 2 bases; nucleotides not matched to a gene: 4.